This TCR beta chain was sequenced in a study of blood T cell repertoires in COVID-19. Across the study: T cells, B-cell-depleted T cells, or PBMCs supplied cDNA or gDNA.

The CDR3 has 15 amino acids. The V segment lost 3 bases and the J segment 8 bases; nucleotides outside the gene matches: 8. CDR1 is MNHEY, CDR2 SMNVEV, per germline (reference sequence). As originally analysed: Reference gene primer amplification gave estimated nucleated cell counts. Assay: immunoSEQ multiplex PCR; the TCRdb copy retains only in-frame clones and omits some. V, J and clone size were drawn from that table, and D and trimming were deduced from the DNA. Of roughly 35,000 clones detected, approximately 88% appear once; the ten largest clones hold around 14%. The chain links TRBV27 to TRBJ2-1, with 9 bases that match TRBD1. This receptor was identified in a man aged 55 to 70 with active COVID-19. The specimen sequenced was peripheral blood. The CDR3 sequence is CASSFRGTGWDEQFF. The CDR3 DNA reads as TGTGCCAGCAGTTTTAGGGGGACAGGGTGGGATGAGCAGTTCTTC.